This T cell receptor beta chain is from a study of shared clonotypes between healthy human individuals. Overall study: Each donor's CD8 memory used one plate, CD8 naive two, each CD4 subset three.

Study results and limitations: Generation probabilities of non-shared clonotypes were lower (relative to those shared by all four donors).

At a deep level, the assay was run. This table comes from immunoSEQ multiplex PCR, and its TCRdb copy is limited to in-frame clones, with some not included. The data show fewer than 1.8 million clones, approximately 98.5% seen once. Looked up from germline, CDR1 is SGHNT and CDR2 is YENEEA. After removal of 1 base from V and 8 bases from J, the junction contained 9 bases not matched to a gene. The CDR3 is 16 residues long. Splitting of CD4+ cells produced CD45RA+ naive and CD45RA-negative memory subsets. About this clone itself: No antigen is known for it.

Input material: naive CD4+ T cells sorted from blood. Subset described: CD45RA+ positively selected. This chain uses TRBV11-3 with TRBJ2-1, with TRBD1 identical over 9 bases. This clonotype originated in a man under 40 in good health. CDR3 protein: CASSLGHGQGLDEQFF. CDR3 sequence (DNA): TGTGCCAGCAGCTTAGGGCACGGACAGGGGCTCGATGAGCAGTTCTTC. The full variable domain, with the rest looked up from reference TRBV11-3 and TRBJ2-1, is EAGVVQSPRYKIIEKKQPVAFWCNPISGHNTLYWYLQNLGQGPELLIRYENEEAVDDSQLPKDRFSAERLKGVDSTLKIQPAELGDSAVYLCASSLGHGQGLDEQFFGPGTRLTVL.